Described below is a single TCR beta chain sequence and its context. Its antigen is as yet unknown. CD8+ and CD4+ T cells were negatively isolated; TEMRA cells were FACS-enriched. After extraction with the RNeasy kit, roughly 0.5 to 1 ug of the RNA was reverse transcribed using random hexamers. TCR beta CDR3 was amplified by immunoSEQ multiplex PCR. This amplification extended across 54 Vbeta and 13 Jbeta segments. TCRdb independently ran MiXCR on the immunoSEQ multiplex PCR reads; one entry per CDR3 protein. The sample contains 160,000 or so distinct CDR3 sequences, 94% of which appear only once. This sample is part of a study of CD8 T cells in Susac syndrome. Broader study findings: That the number of individuals in its TCR sequencing and HLA analysis was relatively small was acknowledged by the study.

CDR3 length equals 21 residues. Germline-derived CDR1 and CDR2 are SNHLY and FYNNEI. Trimming at V came to 4 bases and at J to 0 bases, leaving 19 bases not matched to a gene. The chain links TRBV2 to TRBJ2-1; 9 bases align to TRBD1. Sequenced sample: CD4+ T cells from PBMCs. This clonotype was sampled from a human donor with multiple sclerosis. The CDR3 reads CASSVSVVGTGSGGSYNEQFF. The CDR3 nucleotides read TGTGCCAGCAGTGTGTCGGTTGTTGGGACAGGGAGCGGAGGCTCCTACAATGAGCAGTTCTTC.